A single sample gave rise to the 20 T cell receptor beta chains below, sequenced in a study of T cells in Graves' hyperthyroidism and ophthalmopathy. The source material, RNA transcripts, was used to amplify TCR beta CDR3 regions. First-round RT-PCR of the TCR CDR3 relied on the HTBI primer set. TCRdb called the multiplex PCR reads again in MiXCR, with one record for every CDR3 protein. The sample shows about 59,000 distinct CDR3 sequences, approximately 50% of them seen only once. The source material was blood. These receptors all stem from a woman between 55 and 75 years old with Graves' ophthalmopathy.

In its sample, this clonotype was seen many times. J is TRBJ1-6 and V is TRBV11-2; 7 bases map to TRBD1. In germline, CDR1 is SGHAT, CDR2 FQNNGV. This CDR3 is 14 amino acids long. Losses at the gene ends were 1 base for V and 7 bases for J; bases not matched to a gene: 1. The CDR3 DNA reads as TGTGCCAGCAGCTTAGGACAGGGAAATTCACCCCTCCACTTT. It encodes CASSLGQGNSPLHF. Full variable domain (rest looked up from reference TRBV11-2 and TRBJ1-6): EAGVAQSPRYKIIEKRQSVAFWCNPISGHATLYWYQQILGQGPKLLIQFQNNGVVDDSQLPKDRFSAERLKGVDSTLKIQPAKLEDSAVYLCASSLGQGNSPLHFGNGTRLTVT.

The chain recombines TRBV6-4 with TRBJ2-7; 9 bases match TRBD1. CDR3 length: 13 residues. Germline trimming cut 4 bases from V and 3 bases from J; bases unmatched to any gene: 1. CDR1 and CDR2 from the germline V gene are MRHNA and SNTAGT. The CDR3 is CASSATGGYEQYF. In DNA, the CDR3 is TGTGCCAGCAGTGCGACAGGGGGCTACGAGCAGTACTTC.

This clonotype came up many times. V usage is TRBV12-3 or TRBV12-4 and J usage is TRBJ1-3; TRBD1 is a possible D gene (5 bases). This CDR3 comprises 15 residues. V lost 11 bases and J lost 0, with 17 bases in between. The CDR3 protein is CAQGGGANSGNTIYF. In nucleotides, the CDR3 is TGTGCCCAGGGAGGCGGCGCCAACTCTGGAAACACCATATATTTT.

At least ten counts were recorded for this clonotype. The chain joins TRBV7-9 to TRBJ1-2, with a possible D match to TRBD1 (5 bases). Germline V gene lookup returns CDR1 SEHNR and CDR2 FQNEAQ (reference sequence). The CDR3 sequence is 16 residues long. V gave up 3 bases and J gave up 0 bases, with 14 bases separating them. CDR3 in DNA: TGTGCCAGCAGCTTTATGATGGGGCTGTCTAACTATGGCTACACCTTC. This encodes CASSFMMGLSNYGYTF.

Concerning this clonotype itself: As the CDR3 is not closed by the conserved phenylalanine or tryptophan, this likely results from a read error. The DNA is left out, because the CDR3 cannot be placed on it with certainty; the CDR3 is given as TCRdb lists it. The gene calls are TRBV10-1 and TRBJ1-3; TRBD1 reflects the table's D call only, with no check against the DNA. The germline CDR1 and CDR2 sequences are WNHNN and SYGVQD (reference sequence). The CDR3 is 9 residues long, counting both termini. The CDR3 loop reads CASSETRTG.

J is TRBJ2-1 and V is TRBV9; the D gene is possibly TRBD1 (6 bases). The CDR3 spans 17 residues. The germline gives CDR1 SGDLS, CDR2 YYNGEE. V lost 3 bases and J 6 bases, leaving 22 bases between the germline ends. CDR3 nucleotide sequence: TGTGCCAGCAGCGCGTCTTCACTAGGCAGGGGCTCCAATGAGCAGTTCTTC. Its translation: CASSASSLGRGSNEQFF.

In regard to this clonotype: The junction shows a germline mismatch at one end, possibly a read error. This rearrangement joins TRBV7-2 to TRBJ2-3, with 7 bases matching TRBD1. This CDR3 region has 14 residues. Germline CDR1 and CDR2: SGHTA and FQGNSA. The CDR3 sequence is CASGTATLTGTQYF. The CDR3 region has the DNA TGTGCCAGCGGGACAGCAACACTCACAGGTACGCAGTATTTT.

This clonotype was picked up many times. The chain employs TRBV4-2 and TRBJ1-6; no clear D. In germline, CDR1 is LGHNA, CDR2 YNFKEQ. CDR3 length: 14 amino acids. V shed 5 bases and J shed 8 bases, with 13 bases lying between them. The chain's CDR3 is CASSLVGEDSPLHF. The DNA for the CDR3 is TGTGCCAGCAGCTTAGTAGGCGAGGATTCACCCCTCCACTTT.

This clonotype is medium-sized in the sample. The gene calls are TRBV19 and TRBJ2-7; D remains ambiguous. The ends were cut back, 2 bases at V and 7 bases at J, with 12 bases in the middle. The germline gives CDR1 LNHDA, CDR2 SQIVND (reference sequence). The CDR3 runs 13 residues. CDR3 region: CASSITAVREQYF. The CDR3 DNA sequence: TGTGCCAGTAGTATAACGGCGGTGAGAGAGCAGTACTTC.

For this clonotype: Germline is not matched at one junction end, which may reflect a read error. The CDR3, as DNA: TGTGCCAGTCGATACAGGGTGGCCAGTGGCCACACCTTC. Translated, it gives CASRYRVASGHTF. The V call is TRBV19, the J call TRBJ1-2, with D possibly matching TRBD1 (6 bases). Germline V gives CDR1 LNHDA, CDR2 SQIVND (reference sequence). The CDR3 is 13 residues long.

The chain has TRBV29-1 and TRBJ2-1, with D tentatively TRBD1 (5 bases). V lost 0 bases and J 1 base, leaving 10 bases between the germline ends. Germline lookup yields CDR1 SQVTM and CDR2 ANQGSEA. CDR3 length: 15 residues. Written as DNA, the CDR3 is TGCAGCGTTGAAGATTTTAGGGGTTCCTACAATGAGCAGTTCTTC. Translating it yields CSVEDFRGSYNEQFF.

V and J are TRBV16 and TRBJ1-2; no firm D call. V gave up 2 bases and J gave up 4 bases, with 8 bases separating them. Per germline, CDR1 KGHSY and CDR2 FQNENV. The CDR3 contains 13 residues. CDR3 coding DNA: TGTGCCAGCAGCCAAACAGCCCTCTATGGCTACACCTTC. Its protein product is CASSQTALYGYTF.

V is TRBV4-2 and J is TRBJ2-7; 9 bases are shared with TRBD1. The germline V gene encodes CDR1 LGHNA and CDR2 YNFKEQ. Unmatched junction bases numbered 14, after V lost 4 bases and J lost 4 bases. There are 17 residues in the CDR3. The CDR3 DNA reads as TGTGCCAGCAGCCCCGAGCCAGGGGGACAGGGCCTATACGAGCAGTACTTC. As protein: CASSPEPGGQGLYEQYF.

As regards this clonotype: No conserved phenylalanine or tryptophan ends this CDR3, so it is likely a read error. The limits of the CDR3 on the DNA are not certain, so only TCRdb's listed CDR3 is given. The V call is TRBV7-9, the J call TRBJ2-1. A total of 8 residues make up the CDR3, ends included. The V gene's germline CDR1 is SEHNR and CDR2 FQNEAQ (reference sequence). CDR3 sequence reads: CASSYKVA.

This clonotype was seen many times. The chain joins TRBV20-1 to TRBJ2-1, with 7 bases aligning to TRBD2. V trimming: 0 bases; J trimming: 1 base; junction bases outside the gene matches: 6. Germline V gene data show CDR1 as DFQATT and CDR2 as SNEGSKA (reference sequence). The CDR3 covers 16 residues. CDR3 amino acids: CSARDPSGRSYNEQFF. CDR3 DNA: TGCAGTGCTAGAGACCCTAGCGGCCGATCCTACAATGAGCAGTTCTTC.

The chain uses TRBV29-1 and TRBJ2-5; 7 bases are a match to TRBD1. Germline lookup yields CDR1 SQVTM and CDR2 ANQGSEA. The CDR3 spans 12 residues. Trimming cost V 2 bases and J 7 bases; bases outside gene matches: 4. CDR3 region: CSVEPTGVTQYF. Here the CDR3 DNA reads TGCAGCGTTGAACCTACAGGGGTGACCCAGTACTTC.

This clonotype was detected many times. This sequence joins TRBV20-1 and TRBJ2-5; D is uncertain. The CDR3 sequence is 11 residues long. The germline V gene has CDR1 DFQATT and CDR2 SNEGSKA (reference sequence). CDR3 sequence (DNA): TGCGCAAGACTGCGTCAAGAGACCCAGTACTTC. Translation gives CARLRQETQYF.

This clonotype was picked up many times. The gene calls are TRBV6-1 and TRBJ2-1; D perhaps matches TRBD2 (7 bases). CDR3 length equals 17 residues. CDR1 and CDR2 from the germline V gene are MNHNS and SASEGT. Trimming cost V 3 bases and J 7 bases, with 22 bases left between them. The CDR3 DNA reads as TGTGCCAGCAGTGAGGATACAAGGCGGGGGCCCGGTAATGAGCAGTTCTTC. Protein product: CASSEDTRRGPGNEQFF.

As concerns this clonotype: The conserved phenylalanine or tryptophan normally closing the CDR3 is absent here, so this likely arose from a read error. The V call is TRBV19, the J call TRBJ1-1; no firm D call. CDR3 length: 14 residues. In germline, CDR1 is LNHDA, CDR2 SQIVND (reference sequence). V shed 5 bases and J shed 0 bases, with 10 bases lying between them. The CDR3 region is CASSSVDLNTEAFS. The CDR3, as DNA: TGTGCCAGTAGTTCCGTAGACTTGAACACTGAAGCTTTCTCT.

The V call is TRBV4-1, the J call TRBJ1-2, with D possibly matching TRBD1 (5 bases). V lost 0 bases to trimming and J lost 8 bases, with 16 bases between them. The CDR3 is made up of 15 amino acids. Germline V CDR1 and CDR2: MGHRA, YSYEKL. CDR3 loop: CASSQDRGGTLGYTF. CDR3 coding DNA: TGCGCCAGCAGCCAAGATAGGGGCGGGACCTTAGGCTACACCTTC.